This T cell receptor (beta chain) was identified in a study of blood T cell repertoires in COVID-19. Clones were read by immunoSEQ multiplex PCR, and TCRdb kept only the in-frame ones, dropping some. The sample records hundreds of thousands of clones, roughly 80% being singletons. CDR3 length equals 17 residues. Trimming took off 7 bases at V and 8 bases at J, with 27 bases between the two ends. Germline V gene lookup returns CDR1 LGHDT and CDR2 YNNKEL (reference sequence). Sequenced input: peripheral blood. The J gene is TRBJ2-1, the V gene TRBV3-1 (or the pseudogene TRBV3-2); the D gene is possibly TRBD2 (6 bases). This receptor was obtained from a woman in her 50s who had recovered from COVID-19. The CDR3: CASTQSPTGAHGDEQFF. DNA of the CDR3: TGTGCCAGCACCCAGTCCCCGACGGGAGCCCACGGAGATGAGCAGTTCTTC.